The 2 T cell receptor beta chains below all came from one sample that was sequenced in a study of post-analysis software for immune sequencing data. The antigens of these receptors remain unknown. cDNA libraries for TCR beta contained unique molecular identifiers. TCRdb reprocessed the PCR reads with MiXCR, giving one entry per CDR3 protein. In the table there are about 200,000 distinct CDR3 sequences, approximately 29% of which are singletons. Findings and limits, study-wide: Patients used roughly five TRBV segments, including TRBV5-6, TRBV5-1 and TRBV20-1, more often than controls.

Material for sequencing was blood. Receptors were obtained from a girl younger than 18 with multiple sclerosis.

There are many counts of this clonotype. This chain connects TRBV29-1 to TRBJ2-7; 8 bases are shared with TRBD1. The CDR3 extends over 15 amino acids. CDR1 and CDR2 from the germline V gene are SQVTM and ANQGSEA. V trimming: 0 bases; J trimming: 4 bases; junction bases outside the gene matches: 8. CDR3 protein: CSVEDPGQGLYEQYF. CDR3 nucleotide sequence: TGCAGCGTTGAAGATCCCGGACAGGGTCTTTACGAGCAGTACTTC.

The rearrangement joins TRBV2 to TRBJ2-7, with D possibly being TRBD2 (6 bases). CDR1 SNHLY and CDR2 FYNNEI come from the germline V gene. The CDR3 consists of 14 residues. V dropped 5 bases and J dropped 4 bases, with 15 bases sitting between them. The CDR3 coding sequence is TGTGCCAGCAGTCAAACACTAGCTTCTTACGAGCAGTACTTC. Amino acid sequence: CASSQTLASYEQYF.